This T cell receptor (beta chain) was sequenced during a study of identical twins. General observations from the study: Cord blood's abundant beta clonotypes had fewer insertions, unlike memory repertoires. Invariant T cells like MAIT and iNKT could partly confound the zero-insertion analyses.

This clonotype appeared a few times. Antigen unknown. The V gene lost 5 bases and the J gene lost 5 bases, with 13 bases spanning the gap. Germline V lookup: CDR1 ENHRY, CDR2 SYGVKD. This CDR3 is built from 14 residues. MiXCR was run by TCRdb on the 5' RACE reads, yielding one entry per CDR3 protein. Of hundreds of thousands of distinct CDR3 sequences listed, 20% to 25% are singletons. The same sample was also used in a study of T cells expressing NK-cell markers. From that report: In several experiments, sorting was confined to alpha-beta TCR T cells through use of an anti-gamma-delta TCR antibody.

This TCR was recovered from a woman younger than 35 in good health. Source material: CD4+ T cells sorted from blood. The rearrangement uses TRBV10-3 and TRBJ2-1; weak D call: TRBD1 (6 bases). Here the CDR3 reads CAISKQQGNNEQFF. For the CDR3, the DNA is TGTGCCATCAGTAAACAACAGGGAAACAATGAGCAGTTCTTC.